Listed below are T cell receptor beta chains from one sample, sequenced in a study of T cell responses to AZD1222 COVID-19 vaccine. Sequencing used immunoSEQ multiplex PCR; TCRdb keeps in-frame clones, though not all of them. The table lists roughly 140,000 clones, more than 70% of them singletons. The material was peripheral blood, obtained on day 0 of AZD1222 vaccination. All receptors come from an adult in good health. The CDR3 runs from the conserved cysteine through the conserved F or W. The D gene is left open where the match is weak.

length	V	J	D	CDR3
15	TRBV2	TRBJ1-1	TRBD1	CASSSSGTGNTEAFF
12	TRBV19	TRBJ2-5	NA	CASSIAQETQYF
13	TRBV10-3	TRBJ2-7	TRBD1	CAISSTGGYEQYF
13	TRBV30	TRBJ2-7	NA	CAWSVLQGNEQYF
13	TRBV19	TRBJ1-2	NA	CASSNGGAYGYTF
15	TRBV7-2	TRBJ2-1	NA	CASSLQKLPTGTLFF
17	TRBV30	TRBJ2-6	TRBD1	CAWSVPTGASGANVLTF
16	TRBV7-7	TRBJ2-2	NA	CASSNSKGANTGELFF
14	TRBV2	TRBJ2-5	NA	CASSAVTVRETQYF
14	TRBV19	TRBJ2-1	NA	CASSIPPGKSEQFF
18	TRBV7-9	TRBJ1-2	NA	CASSLGRRRQGQDYGYTF
13	TRBV5-1	TRBJ2-7	NA	CASSLKGLYEQYF
12	TRBV6-6	TRBJ2-1	NA	CASSPAPTQQFF
14	TRBV29-1	TRBJ1-2	NA	CSVLRGGGDYGYTF
14	TRBV18	TRBJ1-6	NA	CASSPTQGNSPLHF
13	TRBV15	TRBJ2-5	NA	CATSRDKYETQYF
15	TRBV9	TRBJ2-7	NA	CASSEKGGAPYEQYF
15	TRBV7-8	TRBJ1-5	NA	CASSWGGHHNQPQHF
15	TRBV5-1	TRBJ2-2	NA	CASNQGNSNTGELFF
14	TRBV7-3	TRBJ2-7	NA	CASSDSPSSYEQYF
15	TRBV6-5	TRBJ1-6	TRBD1	CASTVPGQAASPLHF
19	TRBV7-3	TRBJ2-6	NA	CASRLTGRLQSSGANVLTF
15	TRBV6-5	TRBJ1-4	NA	CASSYLVGGSEKLFF
13	TRBV19	TRBJ2-3	NA	CASRGGGTDTQYF
14	TRBV27	TRBJ2-3	NA	CASSRPAGTDTQYF
16	TRBV4-3	TRBJ1-2	TRBD1	CASSQAPGQGPGGYTF
12	TRBV6-4	TRBJ1-2	NA	CASTDGVSGYTF
13	TRBV3-1/TRBV3-2	TRBJ2-6	NA	CACSVSGANVLTF
15	TRBV27	TRBJ1-1	NA	CASSHSLLENTEAFF
16	TRBV18	TRBJ1-3	NA	CASSPSPTGTGNTIYF
12	TRBV6-5	TRBJ1-2	TRBD1	CASSSGTGGYTF
16	TRBV7-3	TRBJ2-1	TRBD1	CASSLAGTGSYNEQFF
20	TRBV4-3	TRBJ2-3	NA	CASSQDLSKGGRLSTDTQYF
14	TRBV9	TRBJ2-5	NA	CASSVGGAQETQYF
19	TRBV18	TRBJ1-6	TRBD1	CASSPPGSVSTGGNSPLHF
17	TRBV28	TRBJ1-2	TRBD1	CASSSPGTGKRVYGYTF
17	TRBV9	TRBJ1-3	NA	CASSPKSSQVAGNTIYF
15	TRBV7-3	TRBJ2-6	NA	CASHSGGYGANVLTF
13	TRBV5-1	TRBJ2-2	NA	CASSVSNTGELFF
12	TRBV12-3/TRBV12-4	TRBJ1-2	NA	CASRDINYGYTF
16	TRBV28	TRBJ1-4	TRBD1	CASSLDRSPTNEKLFF
18	TRBV7-2	TRBJ2-7	TRBD2	CASSLMLSKAGGLYEQYF
13	TRBV11-2	TRBJ1-2	TRBD1	CASSPPQGNGYTF
16	TRBV5-1	TRBJ2-2	TRBD2	CASSGGGGPFTGELFF
12	TRBV9	TRBJ1-2	NA	CASSGRGRGYTF
15	TRBV5-5	TRBJ1-6	NA	CASSSPKGGNSPLHF
15	TRBV5-1	TRBJ2-2	TRBD1	CASSPGQVGTGELFF
12	TRBV19	TRBJ1-3	NA	CASSDRGNTIYF
15	TRBV6-5	TRBJ2-1	TRBD1	CASSPDRGDYNEQFF
14	TRBV11-2	TRBJ1-1	TRBD1	CASNQIQGATEAFF
12	TRBV28	TRBJ1-1	TRBD1	CASTVDRVIAFF
14	TRBV25-1	TRBJ1-3	NA	CASSESWTGNTIYF
14	TRBV30	TRBJ2-7	NA	CAWSVLNTAYEQYF
15	TRBV6-5	TRBJ1-6	NA	CASTLGGQRMSPLHF
14	TRBV3-1/TRBV3-2	TRBJ1-1	TRBD1	CASSQEDRGTEAFF
13	TRBV3-1/TRBV3-2	TRBJ1-1	NA	CASRPRTDTEAFF
12	TRBV15	TRBJ1-1	NA	CATSRDWEMAFF